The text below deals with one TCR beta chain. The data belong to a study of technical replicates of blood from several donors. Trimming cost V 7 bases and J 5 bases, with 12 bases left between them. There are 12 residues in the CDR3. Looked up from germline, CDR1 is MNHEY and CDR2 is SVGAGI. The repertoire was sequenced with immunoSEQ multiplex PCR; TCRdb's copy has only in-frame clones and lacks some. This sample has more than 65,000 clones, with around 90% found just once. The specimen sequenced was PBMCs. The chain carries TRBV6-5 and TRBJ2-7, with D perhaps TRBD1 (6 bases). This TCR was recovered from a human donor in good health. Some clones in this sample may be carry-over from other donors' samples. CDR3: CASTSTGNEQYF. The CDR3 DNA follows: TGTGCCAGCACCTCTACAGGGAACGAGCAGTACTTC.